One sample yielded the 9 T cell receptor beta chains listed below, sequenced in a study of graft-versus-host responses after intestinal transplantation. The method was immunoSEQ multiplex PCR; TCRdb's version includes in-frame clones alone and lacks a portion of them. The data show around 100,000 clones, approximately 92% seen once. For these TCRs, the target antigens are not known. The sequencing used unstimulated CD4+ T cells sorted from spleen or lymph node cells, collected before transplant. The receptors were sampled from a human donor who was the organ donor for an intestinal transplant.

This sequence joins TRBV27 and TRBJ1-1, with D unclear. Germline V CDR1 and CDR2: MNHEY, SMNVEV (reference sequence). There are 14 residues in the CDR3. Trimming took 3 bases from V and 5 from J, leaving 13 bases between them. The CDR3 is CASSLGPLKTEAFF. CDR3 coding DNA: TGTGCCAGCAGTTTGGGCCCCTTAAAAACTGAAGCTTTCTTT.

The chain recombines TRBV27 with TRBJ1-4; 10 bases agree with TRBD1. The trim removed 6 bases at V and 8 bases at J, leaving 3 bases unmatched. The CDR3 length is 13 residues. Germline V gene sequence: CDR1 MNHEY, CDR2 SMNVEV (reference sequence). CDR3 sequence: CASSPDRGEKLFF. The CDR3, as DNA: TGTGCCAGCAGCCCGGACAGGGGGGAAAAACTGTTTTTT.

V usage is TRBV4-1 and J usage is TRBJ1-2; tentative D call: TRBD1 (5 bases). Trimming shortened V by 0 bases and J by 6 bases, and 17 bases separated the two germline ends. Germline V gene lookup returns CDR1 MGHRA and CDR2 YSYEKL. The CDR3 is 16 residues long. CDR3 DNA: TGCGCCAGCAGCCAAGATCAAGTGGGGCAGGGCCATGGCTACACCTTC. It encodes CASSQDQVGQGHGYTF.

This clone has just one count. This chain uses TRBV2 with TRBJ2-5; TRBD1 is a possible D gene (5 bases). Trimming pared 6 bases from V and 9 bases from J, leaving 14 bases between. The CDR3 consists of 12 residues. Looked up from germline, CDR1 is SNHLY and CDR2 is FYNNEI. CDR3: CASRQTEKAQYF. CDR3 DNA sequence: TGTGCCAGCAGACAGACAGAGAAAGCCCAGTACTTC. The full variable domain, with the rest looked up from reference TRBV2 and TRBJ2-5, is EPEVTQTPSHQVTQMGQEVILRCVPISNHLYFYWYRQILGQKVEFLVSFYNNEISEKSEIFDDQFSVERPDGSNFTLKIRSTKLEDSAMYFCASRQTEKAQYFGPGTRLLVL.

This chain connects TRBV30 to TRBJ2-1, with 7 positions matching TRBD2. Per germline, CDR1 GTSNPN and CDR2 SVGIG (reference sequence). Germline trimming cut 2 bases from V and 2 bases from J; bases unmatched to any gene: 3. The CDR3 has 14 amino acids. CDR3 DNA: TGTGCCTGGAGTACCCTAGCGGCCTACAATGAGCAGTTCTTC. This encodes CAWSTLAAYNEQFF.

The rearrangement uses TRBV30 and TRBJ2-5; D remains ambiguous. The germline CDR1 and CDR2 sequences are GTSNPN and SVGIG (reference sequence). V was clipped by 2 bases and J by 3 bases, with 7 bases between them. The CDR3 is made up of 12 amino acids. The CDR3 region is CAWSRVEETQYF. For the CDR3, the DNA is TGTGCCTGGAGTCGTGTAGAAGAGACCCAGTACTTC.

This CDR3 is CASTPGQESPLHF. The CDR3 DNA reads as TGTGCCAGCACACCTGGCCAGGAATCACCCCTCCACTTT. The chain is built from TRBV6-5 and TRBJ1-6; D unclear. CDR1 is MNHEY, CDR2 SVGAGI, per germline. The V end lost 7 bases, the J end lost 10 bases, and 14 bases lay between the germline ends. The CDR3 is 13 amino acids.

This clone appeared once. The CDR3 sequence: CASSIDLAPYSTDTQYF. CDR3 bases: TGTGCCAGTAGTATAGATCTGGCGCCGTACAGCACAGATACGCAGTATTTT. The chain carries TRBV19 and TRBJ2-3; D unresolved. The V and J ends lost 0 bases and 0 bases respectively, with 13 bases between them. Germline CDR1 LNHDA, CDR2 SQIVND (reference sequence). The CDR3 totals 17 residues.

The V call is TRBV4-3, the J call TRBJ1-2; a possible D gene is TRBD1 (5 bases). V was pared by 6 bases and J by 4 bases, with 18 bases between. The CDR3 is 15 residues long. CDR1 is LGHNA and CDR2 is YSLEER in the germline V gene. The CDR3 protein is CASSAGTRSLYGYTF. CDR3 in DNA: TGCGCCAGCAGTGCGGGGACCCGATCCCTCTATGGCTACACCTTC.